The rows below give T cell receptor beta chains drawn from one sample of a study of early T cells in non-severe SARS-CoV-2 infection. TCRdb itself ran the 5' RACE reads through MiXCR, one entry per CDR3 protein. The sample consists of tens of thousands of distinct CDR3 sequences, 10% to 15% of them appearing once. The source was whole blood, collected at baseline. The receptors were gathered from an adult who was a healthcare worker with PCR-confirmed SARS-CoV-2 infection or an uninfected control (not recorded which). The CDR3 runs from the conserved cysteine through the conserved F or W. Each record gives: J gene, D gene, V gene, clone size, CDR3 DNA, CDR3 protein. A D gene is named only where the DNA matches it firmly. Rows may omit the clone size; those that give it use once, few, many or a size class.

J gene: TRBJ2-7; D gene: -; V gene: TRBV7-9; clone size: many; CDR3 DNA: TGTGCCAGCAGCTTACCAGGGGTCTACGAGCAGTACTTC; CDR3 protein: CASSLPGVYEQYF
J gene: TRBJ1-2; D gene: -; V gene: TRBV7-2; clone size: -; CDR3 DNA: TGTGCCAGCAGCTTAGGTCGGACAGTTGGCTACACCTTC; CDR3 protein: CASSLGRTVGYTF
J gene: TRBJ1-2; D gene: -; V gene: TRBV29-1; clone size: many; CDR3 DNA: TGCAGCGTTGAAAATGGAGGCGGCTACACCTTC; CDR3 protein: CSVENGGGYTF
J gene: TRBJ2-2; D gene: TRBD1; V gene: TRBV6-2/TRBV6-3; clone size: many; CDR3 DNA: TGTGCCAGCAGTTACTGGGGTCGGACAGGGAGAGGAACCGGGGAGCTGTTTTTT; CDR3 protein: CASSYWGRTGRGTGELFF
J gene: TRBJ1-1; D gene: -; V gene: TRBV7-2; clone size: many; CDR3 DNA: TGTGCCAGCAGCTCGGGCCCATTGAACACTGAAGCTTTCTTT; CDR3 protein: CASSSGPLNTEAFF
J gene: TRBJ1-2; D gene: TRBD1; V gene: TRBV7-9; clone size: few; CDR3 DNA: TGTGCCAGCAGCTTCGACGGACAGGGTGAAGGCTACACCTTC; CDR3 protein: CASSFDGQGEGYTF
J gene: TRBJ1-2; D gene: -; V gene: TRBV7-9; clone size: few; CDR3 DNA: TGTGCCAGCAGCTTAGAGTCTAGGGGCGGCTACACCTTC; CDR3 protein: CASSLESRGGYTF
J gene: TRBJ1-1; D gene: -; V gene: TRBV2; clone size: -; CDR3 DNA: TGTGCCAGCAGTGAGGGACGGCCGAACACTGAAGCTTTCTTT; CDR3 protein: CASSEGRPNTEAFF
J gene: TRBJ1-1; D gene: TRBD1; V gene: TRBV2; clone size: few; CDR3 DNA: TGTGCCAGCAGGGACACCTTGACAGGGTATATGAACACTGAAGCTTTCTTT; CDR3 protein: CASRDTLTGYMNTEAFF
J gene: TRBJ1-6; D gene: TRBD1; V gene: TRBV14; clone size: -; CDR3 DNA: TGTGCCAGCAGCCAATGGACAGGGAAATCACCCCTCCACTTT; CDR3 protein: CASSQWTGKSPLHF
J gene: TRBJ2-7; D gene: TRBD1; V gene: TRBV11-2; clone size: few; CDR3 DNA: TGTGCCAGCAGCTATACAGGGGGCGGCTACGAGCAGTACTTC; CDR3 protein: CASSYTGGGYEQYF
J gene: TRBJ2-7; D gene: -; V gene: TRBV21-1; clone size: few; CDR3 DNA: TGTGCCAGCAGCAATCTTTCCTACGAGCAGTACTTC; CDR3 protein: CASSNLSYEQYF
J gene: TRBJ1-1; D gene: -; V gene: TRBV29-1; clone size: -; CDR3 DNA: TGCAGCGCCCAGAACACTGAAGCTTTCTTT; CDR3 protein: CSAQNTEAFF
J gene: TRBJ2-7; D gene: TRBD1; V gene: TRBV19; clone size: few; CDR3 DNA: TGTGCCAGTAGTACCCGGACAGGCCCCGGGTTCGTAGAGCAGTACTTC; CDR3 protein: CASSTRTGPGFVEQYF
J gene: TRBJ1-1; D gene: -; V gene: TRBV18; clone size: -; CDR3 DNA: TGTGTCAGCTCACCAGGGCGGGGATCGGACACTGAAGCTTTCTTT; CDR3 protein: CVSSPGRGSDTEAFF
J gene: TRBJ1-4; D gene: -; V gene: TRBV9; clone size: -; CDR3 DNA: TGTGCCAGCAGCGTATTATCGGGGATTAATGAAAAACTGTTTTTT; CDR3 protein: CASSVLSGINEKLFF
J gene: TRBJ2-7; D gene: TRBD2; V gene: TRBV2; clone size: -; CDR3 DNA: TGTGCCAGCAGGACTAGCGGGAGGGCGGGCGAGCAGTACTTC; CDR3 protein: CASRTSGRAGEQYF
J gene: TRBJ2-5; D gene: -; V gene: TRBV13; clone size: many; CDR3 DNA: TGTGCCAGCAGCTTAGGGGCTCTACAAGAGACCCAGTACTTC; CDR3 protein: CASSLGALQETQYF
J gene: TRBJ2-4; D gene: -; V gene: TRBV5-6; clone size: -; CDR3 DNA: TGTGCCAGCAGCTTGGGATCTGGACGAAACATTCAGTACTTC; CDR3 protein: CASSLGSGRNIQYF
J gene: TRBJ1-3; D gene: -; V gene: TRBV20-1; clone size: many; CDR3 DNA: TGCAGTGCTAGAGACCCAACGGTGGCCTTCTCTGGAAACACCATATATTTT; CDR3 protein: CSARDPTVAFSGNTIYF
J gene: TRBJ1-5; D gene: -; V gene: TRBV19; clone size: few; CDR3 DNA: TGTGCCAGTAGCTCAGGGTCCAATCAGCCCCAGCATTTT; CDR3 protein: CASSSGSNQPQHF
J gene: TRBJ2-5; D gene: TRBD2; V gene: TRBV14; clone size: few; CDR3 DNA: TGTGCCAGCAGCTCCCACGGTAGCGGGGGGCCCTTTTTGTCTCTGGAGACCCAGTACTTC; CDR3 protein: CASSSHGSGGPFLSLETQYF
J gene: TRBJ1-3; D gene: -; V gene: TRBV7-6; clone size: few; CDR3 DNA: TGTGCCAGCAGCTTCCTAGATGGAAACACCATATATTTT; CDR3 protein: CASSFLDGNTIYF
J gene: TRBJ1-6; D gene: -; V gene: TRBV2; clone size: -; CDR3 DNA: TGTGCCAGCAGTGAATGGGCAGCCTCGGACAATTCACCCCTCCACTTT; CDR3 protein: CASSEWAASDNSPLHF
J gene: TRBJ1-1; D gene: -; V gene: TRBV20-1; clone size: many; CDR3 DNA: TGCAGTGCTAGAGTTGAGGGCACTGAAGCTTTCTTT; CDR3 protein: CSARVEGTEAFF
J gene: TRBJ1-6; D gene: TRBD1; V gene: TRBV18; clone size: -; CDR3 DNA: TGTGCCAGCTCACCGTACTTGACAGGGTTGGATTCACCCCTCCACTTT; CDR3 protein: CASSPYLTGLDSPLHF
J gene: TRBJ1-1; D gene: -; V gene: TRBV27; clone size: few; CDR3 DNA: TGTGCCAGCACAGGGAGAACTGAAGCTTTCTTT; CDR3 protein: CASTGRTEAFF
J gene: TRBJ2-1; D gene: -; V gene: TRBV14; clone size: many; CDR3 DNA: TGTGCCAGCAGCCAAGATTTGGAGGGGAGAGGGTTCTTC; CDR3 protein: CASSQDLEGRGFF
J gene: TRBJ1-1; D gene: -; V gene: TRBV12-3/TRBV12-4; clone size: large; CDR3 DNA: TGTGCCAGCACCCCAGATTGGACAGCAAACACTGAAGCTTTCTTT; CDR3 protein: CASTPDWTANTEAFF
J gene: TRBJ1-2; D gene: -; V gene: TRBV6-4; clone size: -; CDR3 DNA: TGTGCCAGCAGTGCCGTAGGGGGGCGAGGATATGGCTACACCTTC; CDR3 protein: CASSAVGGRGYGYTF
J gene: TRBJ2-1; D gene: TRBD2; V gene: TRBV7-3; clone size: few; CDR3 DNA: TGTGCCAGCAGCCTCACTAGCGGGGTGAACTACAATGAGCAGTTCTTC; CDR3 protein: CASSLTSGVNYNEQFF
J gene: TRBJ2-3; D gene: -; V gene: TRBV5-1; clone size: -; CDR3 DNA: TGCGCCAGCAGCTCCCGAGGCCAAGATACGCAGTATTTT; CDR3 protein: CASSSRGQDTQYF
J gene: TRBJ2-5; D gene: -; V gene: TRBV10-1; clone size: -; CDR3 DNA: TGCGCCAGCAGATTCCGGTGGACCCAGTACTTC; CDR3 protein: CASRFRWTQYF
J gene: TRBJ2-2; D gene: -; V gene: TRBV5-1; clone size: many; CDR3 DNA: TGCGCCAGCAGCTTTGGGACGACCACCGGGGAGCTGTTTTTT; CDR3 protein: CASSFGTTTGELFF
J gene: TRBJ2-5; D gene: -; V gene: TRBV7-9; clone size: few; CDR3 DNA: TGTGCCAGCAGCTCCGATTCCGGCCAAGAGACCCAGTACTTC; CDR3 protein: CASSSDSGQETQYF
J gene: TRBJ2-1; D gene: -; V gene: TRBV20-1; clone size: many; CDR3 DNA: TGCAGTGCTAGAATGGTGCGGGGGCGCTCCTACAATGAGCAGTTCTTC; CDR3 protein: CSARMVRGRSYNEQFF
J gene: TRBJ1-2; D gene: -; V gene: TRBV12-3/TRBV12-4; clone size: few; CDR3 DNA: TGTGCCAGCAGACCACGCAACAACTATGGCTACACCTTC; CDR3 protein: CASRPRNNYGYTF
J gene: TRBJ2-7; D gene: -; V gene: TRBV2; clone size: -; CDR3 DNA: TGTGCCAGCAGTGCGAAACAGCTGCTCTCCTACGAGCAGTACTTC; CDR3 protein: CASSAKQLLSYEQYF
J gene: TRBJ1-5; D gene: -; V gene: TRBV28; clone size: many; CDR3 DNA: TGTGCCAGCAGTGCGCCCATGCTGGGGCAGCCCCAGCATTTT; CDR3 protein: CASSAPMLGQPQHF
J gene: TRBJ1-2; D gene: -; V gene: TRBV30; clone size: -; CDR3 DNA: TGTGCCTGGAGCGGGACTTATGGCTACACCTTC; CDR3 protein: CAWSGTYGYTF
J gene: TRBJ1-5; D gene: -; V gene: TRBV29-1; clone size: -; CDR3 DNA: TGCAGCGTTTCCCCCGGGTCTGATCAGCCCCAGCATTTT; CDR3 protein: CSVSPGSDQPQHF
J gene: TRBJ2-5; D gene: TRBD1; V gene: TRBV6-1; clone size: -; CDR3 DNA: TGTGCCAGCAGGATACAGGGGTTCCAAGAGACCCAGTACTTC; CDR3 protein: CASRIQGFQETQYF
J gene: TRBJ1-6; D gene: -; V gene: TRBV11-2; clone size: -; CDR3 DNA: TGTGCCAGCAGCTTGGCCCTCAGAAGCTCCTATAATTCACCCCTCCACTTT; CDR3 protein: CASSLALRSSYNSPLHF
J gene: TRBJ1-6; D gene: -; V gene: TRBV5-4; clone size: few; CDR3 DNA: TGTGCCAGCAGCCCTCAGGTGGTGGCCAGCAACAATTCACCCCTCCACTTT; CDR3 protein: CASSPQVVASNNSPLHF
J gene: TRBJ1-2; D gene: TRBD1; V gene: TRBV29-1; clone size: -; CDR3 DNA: TGCAGCGCCGCACAGGGACAGGGGCGCAACTATGGCTACACCTTC; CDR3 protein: CSAAQGQGRNYGYTF
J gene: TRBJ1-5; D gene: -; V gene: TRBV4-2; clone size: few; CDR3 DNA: TGTGCCAGCAGCCACCTCCAAGATCCCAGACGCCAATCCCAGCCCCAGCATTTT; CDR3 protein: CASSHLQDPRRQSQPQHF
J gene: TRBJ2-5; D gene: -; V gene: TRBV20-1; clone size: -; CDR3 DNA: TGCAGTGCCCCCCCAGCGGGTAAAGAGACCCAGTACTTC; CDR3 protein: CSAPPAGKETQYF
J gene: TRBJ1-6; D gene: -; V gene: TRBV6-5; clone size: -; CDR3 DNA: TGTGCCAGCAGTTTTCTCAATTCACCCCTCCACTTT; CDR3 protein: CASSFLNSPLHF
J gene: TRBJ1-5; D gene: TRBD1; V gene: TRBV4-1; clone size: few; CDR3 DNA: TGCGCCAGCAGCCAAGAGGCCTACAGGGGGCAGCCCCAGCATTTT; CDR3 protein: CASSQEAYRGQPQHF
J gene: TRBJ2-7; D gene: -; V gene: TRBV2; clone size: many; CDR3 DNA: TGTGCCAGCAGTGAATATGGGCAGTACTTC; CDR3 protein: CASSEYGQYF
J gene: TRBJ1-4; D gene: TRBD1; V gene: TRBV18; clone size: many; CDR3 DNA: TGTGCCAGCTCACCTCCGGGACAGGGGTATGAAAAACTGTTTTTT; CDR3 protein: CASSPPGQGYEKLFF
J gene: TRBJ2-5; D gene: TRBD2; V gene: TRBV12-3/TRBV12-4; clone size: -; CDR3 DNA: TGTGCCAGCAGTGAACTAGCGGGGGCGATGGAGACCCAGTACTTC; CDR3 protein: CASSELAGAMETQYF
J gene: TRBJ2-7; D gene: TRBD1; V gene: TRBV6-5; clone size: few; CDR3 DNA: TGTGCCAGCCGGACAGGCCCCTACGAGCAGTACTTC; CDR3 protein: CASRTGPYEQYF
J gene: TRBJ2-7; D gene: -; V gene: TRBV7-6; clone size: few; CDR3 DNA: TGTGCCAGCAGCTTAAGTGCCGAACCGGGATACGAGCAGTACTTC; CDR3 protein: CASSLSAEPGYEQYF
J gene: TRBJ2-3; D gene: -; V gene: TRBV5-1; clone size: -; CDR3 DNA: TGCGCCAGCAGCCTTGAGCCGGGTCCTTCAGATACGCAGTATTTT; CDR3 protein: CASSLEPGPSDTQYF
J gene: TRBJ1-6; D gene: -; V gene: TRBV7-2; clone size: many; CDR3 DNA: TGTGCCAGCAGCCCGGAGGTGGTCCAAAGCTCCTATAATTCACCCCTCCACTTT; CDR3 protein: CASSPEVVQSSYNSPLHF
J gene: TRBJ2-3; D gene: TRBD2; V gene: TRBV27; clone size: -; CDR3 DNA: TGTGCCAGCAGTTTTAAGACTAGCCCAGATACGCAGTATTTT; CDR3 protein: CASSFKTSPDTQYF
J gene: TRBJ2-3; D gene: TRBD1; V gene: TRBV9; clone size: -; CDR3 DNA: TGTGCCAGCAGCGCATCGACAGGGACAGAGGAGTATTTT; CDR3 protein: CASSASTGTEEYF
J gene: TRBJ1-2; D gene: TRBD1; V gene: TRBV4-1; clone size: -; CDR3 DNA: TGCGCCAGCAGCCCCATCCCTCTTCCAGGGGGCGCGTATGGCTACACCTTC; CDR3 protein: CASSPIPLPGGAYGYTF
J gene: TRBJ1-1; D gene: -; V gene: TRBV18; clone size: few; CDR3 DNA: TGTGCCAGCTCACCCCCCCACCACTCGAACACTGAAGCTTTCTTT; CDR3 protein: CASSPPHHSNTEAFF